A single T cell receptor (beta chain) is shown here with its context. Its antigen is as yet unknown. PCR primers comprised 60 Vbeta and 13 Jbeta primers. Produced via immunoSEQ multiplex PCR; TCRdb's table is partial and in-frame only. The sample consists of about 120,000 clones, around 86% of them appearing once. The data belong to a study of cytomegalovirus exposure and HLA in healthy donors. Study-wide results and limits: Later analysis placed DRB1 highest and HLA-C lowest in TCR association rates, which differed by HLA locus. A later analysis associated 15,000 to 20,000 TCR beta sequences with HLA alleles at a 0.05 false discovery rate. One cluster of highly shared sequence variants probably arose as a sequencing artifact.

This CDR3 has 18 residues. In germline, CDR1 is SGHVS, CDR2 FNYEAQ. Trimming removed 1 base from V and 2 bases from J; junction bases left unmatched: 9. The sequence derives from a woman between 40 and 50 years old in good health and CMV-seronegative. This chain uses TRBV7-6 with TRBJ2-1; 9 bases fit TRBD2. The sequencing sample was made of PBMCs. CDR3 sequence: CASSLVPPSGIAYNEQFF. CDR3 bases: TGTGCCAGCAGCTTAGTGCCCCCTAGCGGGATAGCCTACAATGAGCAGTTCTTC.